This record concerns one T cell receptor beta chain sequence. Its antigen is unknown. TCRdb passed the reads through MiXCR, listing each CDR3 protein once. The profile shows 63,000 or so distinct CDR3 sequences, around 49% of them singletons. CDR3 length equals 15 residues. CDR1 is MGHRA, CDR2 YSYEKL, per germline. The V end lost 4 bases, the J end lost 7 bases, and 17 bases lay between the germline ends. This entry is derived from a study of type 1 regulatory T cells. Study summary: T-allo10 is a Tr1-enriched, alloantigen-specific CD4 T cell product made in vitro. Study observations and caveats: Tr1 cells had a more restricted TCR repertoire than non-Tr1 cells.

This sequence joins TRBV4-1 and TRBJ1-5; weak D call: TRBD1 (5 bases). The specimen was cultured non-Tr1 T cells, either the whole culture or a sorted T cell fraction (not recorded which). The receptor's source is a human donor in good health. DNA for the CDR3: TGCGCCAGCAGCCCCAGCCTGGGGGGTATCCAGCCCCAGCATTTT. Protein: CASSPSLGGIQPQHF.